A selection of T cell receptor beta chains follows, all from one sample in a study of beta chain features in type 1 diabetes. Sequenced by immunoSEQ multiplex PCR; TCRdb stores in-frame clones only, minus some. The sample shows almost 350,000 clones, 9.3% of them seen only once. The sample taken for sequencing was central memory CD4+ T cells from blood. Every receptor here comes from a young man with type 1 diabetes. CDR3s include the opening cysteine and the closing phenylalanine or tryptophan. Each record gives: CDR3 protein, CDR3 DNA, clone size, V gene, D gene, J gene. The D gene is left open where the match is weak. The size of a clone is reported for some rows only, either as once, few or many, or as a class for expanded clones.

CDR3aa: CSVAGLREGYTF; CDR3nt: TGCAGCGTGGCGGGACTCCGGGAAGGCTACACCTTC; abundance: many; v_gene: TRBV29-1; d_gene: NA; j_gene: TRBJ1-2
CDR3aa: CASSLGSDNTEAFF; CDR3nt: TGCGCCAGCAGCTTGGGGTCTGATAACACTGAAGCTTTCTTT; abundance: NA; v_gene: TRBV5-1; d_gene: NA; j_gene: TRBJ1-1
CDR3aa: CASTSSSLADTQYF; CDR3nt: TGTGCCAGCACTTCGTCATCCCTGGCAGATACGCAGTATTTT; abundance: NA; v_gene: TRBV6-1; d_gene: NA; j_gene: TRBJ2-3
CDR3aa: CASSPLSGETQYF; CDR3nt: TGCGCCAGCAGCCCTCTCTCGGGCGAGACCCAGTACTTC; abundance: NA; v_gene: TRBV4-3; d_gene: NA; j_gene: TRBJ2-5
CDR3aa: CASRGQGIVGTEAFF; CDR3nt: TGTGCCAGCCGGGGACAGGGCATAGTTGGGACTGAAGCTTTCTTT; abundance: few; v_gene: TRBV2; d_gene: TRBD1; j_gene: TRBJ1-1
CDR3aa: CASSPLQGGAFF; CDR3nt: TGTGCCAGCTCACCACTGCAGGGTGGGGCTTTCTTT; abundance: many; v_gene: TRBV18; d_gene: NA; j_gene: TRBJ1-1
CDR3aa: CASSLGTAINSPLHF; CDR3nt: TGTGCCAGCAGCTTAGGTACCGCTATTAATTCACCCCTCCACTTT; abundance: few; v_gene: TRBV7-2; d_gene: NA; j_gene: TRBJ1-6
CDR3aa: CASSPSNGRKETQYF; CDR3nt: TGTGCCAGCTCACCGTCGAACGGGAGGAAGGAGACCCAGTACTTC; abundance: many; v_gene: TRBV18; d_gene: TRBD2; j_gene: TRBJ2-5
CDR3aa: CAWEQGAGFGYTF; CDR3nt: TGTGCCTGGGAACAGGGGGCTGGGTTTGGCTACACCTTC; abundance: few; v_gene: TRBV30; d_gene: TRBD1; j_gene: TRBJ1-2
CDR3aa: CASSLAGTDTQYF; CDR3nt: TGTGCCAGCAGCCTGGCCGGCACAGATACGCAGTATTTT; abundance: few; v_gene: TRBV13; d_gene: NA; j_gene: TRBJ2-3
CDR3aa: CASSESQTGSGELFF; CDR3nt: TGTGCCAGCAGTGAGTCCCAAACTGGGAGCGGGGAGCTGTTTTTT; abundance: few; v_gene: TRBV2; d_gene: NA; j_gene: TRBJ2-2
CDR3aa: CASSESPDTQYF; CDR3nt: TGCGCCAGCAGTGAGTCCCCCGATACGCAGTATTTT; abundance: NA; v_gene: TRBV10-1; d_gene: NA; j_gene: TRBJ2-3
CDR3aa: CSVGGERAQYF; CDR3nt: TGCAGCGTTGGCGGGGAGCGGGCGCAGTATTTT; abundance: few; v_gene: TRBV29-1; d_gene: NA; j_gene: TRBJ2-3
CDR3aa: CASSQNPADTQYF; CDR3nt: TGTGCCAGCAGCCAGAACCCCGCAGATACGCAGTATTTT; abundance: few; v_gene: TRBV14; d_gene: NA; j_gene: TRBJ2-3
CDR3aa: CASKGSNEKLFF; CDR3nt: TGTGCCAGCAAGGGCAGTAATGAAAAACTGTTTTTT; abundance: NA; v_gene: TRBV28; d_gene: NA; j_gene: TRBJ1-4
CDR3aa: CASGLVPGQGSTEAFF; CDR3nt: TGTGCTAGTGGTTTGGTCCCGGGACAGGGGAGCACTGAAGCTTTCTTT; abundance: few; v_gene: TRBV12-5; d_gene: TRBD1; j_gene: TRBJ1-1
CDR3aa: CASSSLGGSGTDTQYF; CDR3nt: TGTGCCAGCAGTTCCCTAGGAGGGTCTGGGACAGATACGCAGTATTTT; abundance: few; v_gene: TRBV27; d_gene: NA; j_gene: TRBJ2-3
CDR3aa: CASRLSFRGIHEQYF; CDR3nt: TGTGCCAGCAGGTTAAGTTTCAGGGGAATCCACGAGCAGTACTTC; abundance: few; v_gene: TRBV11-2; d_gene: NA; j_gene: TRBJ2-7
CDR3aa: CASIRMPESYEQYF; CDR3nt: TGTGCTAGTATCAGAATGCCAGAATCCTACGAGCAGTACTTC; abundance: few; v_gene: TRBV12-5; d_gene: NA; j_gene: TRBJ2-7
CDR3aa: CAFSTTNEKLFF; CDR3nt: TGTGCCTTCTCTACGACTAATGAAAAACTGTTTTTT; abundance: NA; v_gene: TRBV30; d_gene: NA; j_gene: TRBJ1-4
CDR3aa: CASSLSRKGQPQHF; CDR3nt: TGTGCCAGCAGCTTATCCAGGAAAGGTCAGCCCCAGCATTTT; abundance: NA; v_gene: TRBV7-9; d_gene: NA; j_gene: TRBJ1-5
CDR3aa: CSVGTRNSNQPQHF; CDR3nt: TGCAGCGTTGGAACGAGAAATAGCAATCAGCCCCAGCATTTT; abundance: few; v_gene: TRBV29-1; d_gene: NA; j_gene: TRBJ1-5
CDR3aa: CASSQDAGFSDTQYF; CDR3nt: TGCGCCAGCAGCCAAGATGCGGGGTTCTCAGATACGCAGTATTTT; abundance: NA; v_gene: TRBV4-3; d_gene: NA; j_gene: TRBJ2-3
CDR3aa: CASSVQGARTDTQYF; CDR3nt: TGTGCCAGCAGTGTACAGGGGGCTAGAACAGATACGCAGTATTTT; abundance: many; v_gene: TRBV2; d_gene: TRBD1; j_gene: TRBJ2-3
CDR3aa: CASSQRGQRDTQYF; CDR3nt: TGTGCCAGCAGCCAGCGAGGACAGCGGGATACGCAGTATTTT; abundance: NA; v_gene: TRBV14; d_gene: NA; j_gene: TRBJ2-3
CDR3aa: CASSFPGTGNTIYF; CDR3nt: TGTGCCAGCAGCTTCCCAGGGACTGGAAACACCATATATTTT; abundance: NA; v_gene: TRBV5-6; d_gene: NA; j_gene: TRBJ1-3
CDR3aa: CASSPGPINEKLFF; CDR3nt: TGTGCCAGCAGCCCGGGACCGATTAATGAAAAACTGTTTTTT; abundance: NA; v_gene: TRBV6-5; d_gene: NA; j_gene: TRBJ1-4
CDR3aa: CASSLGDRANQPQHF; CDR3nt: TGTGCCAGCAGCTTAGGAGACAGGGCGAATCAGCCCCAGCATTTT; abundance: few; v_gene: TRBV7-9; d_gene: TRBD1; j_gene: TRBJ1-5
CDR3aa: CASSPGRGLTDTQYF; CDR3nt: TGTGCCAGCAGCCCCGGGCGGGGGCTCACAGATACGCAGTATTTT; abundance: NA; v_gene: TRBV7-2; d_gene: NA; j_gene: TRBJ2-3
CDR3aa: CASSGGLAGSEQFF; CDR3nt: TGTGCCAGCAGCGGAGGACTAGCGGGGTCTGAGCAGTTCTTC; abundance: few; v_gene: TRBV11-3; d_gene: TRBD2; j_gene: TRBJ2-1
CDR3aa: CASSVSDEQYF; CDR3nt: TGTGCCAGCAGCGTTAGCGACGAGCAGTACTTC; abundance: few; v_gene: TRBV7-9; d_gene: NA; j_gene: TRBJ2-7
CDR3aa: CASSLVAVNEKLFF; CDR3nt: TGTGCCAGCAGCTTGGTGGCCGTTAATGAAAAACTGTTTTTT; abundance: NA; v_gene: TRBV5-6; d_gene: NA; j_gene: TRBJ1-4
CDR3aa: CASSRKPGLAGGAAGELFF; CDR3nt: TGTGCCAGCAGCCGGAAGCCCGGACTAGCGGGGGGCGCCGCCGGGGAGCTGTTTTTT; abundance: few; v_gene: TRBV14; d_gene: TRBD2; j_gene: TRBJ2-2
CDR3aa: CASSLVTQPQHF; CDR3nt: TGTGCCAGCAGCTTAGTTACCCAGCCCCAGCATTTT; abundance: NA; v_gene: TRBV7-9; d_gene: NA; j_gene: TRBJ1-5
CDR3aa: CAISDRGSDEQFF; CDR3nt: TGTGCCATCAGTGATCGGGGTTCGGATGAGCAGTTCTTC; abundance: NA; v_gene: TRBV10-3; d_gene: NA; j_gene: TRBJ2-1
CDR3aa: CASSDPDRTSGYTF; CDR3nt: TGTGCCAGCAGTGACCCCGACCGGACGAGTGGCTACACCTTC; abundance: NA; v_gene: TRBV2; d_gene: NA; j_gene: TRBJ1-2
CDR3aa: CASSPGDPLSYEQYF; CDR3nt: TGTGCCAGCAGCCCAGGGGACCCCTTATCCTACGAGCAGTACTTC; abundance: few; v_gene: TRBV7-2; d_gene: NA; j_gene: TRBJ2-7
CDR3aa: CATGQNSGNTIYF; CDR3nt: TGTGCCACCGGACAGAACTCTGGAAACACCATATATTTT; abundance: once; v_gene: TRBV5-6; d_gene: NA; j_gene: TRBJ1-3
CDR3aa: CASGGMNTEAFF; CDR3nt: TGTGCCAGCGGAGGAATGAACACTGAAGCTTTCTTT; abundance: NA; v_gene: TRBV2; d_gene: NA; j_gene: TRBJ1-1
CDR3aa: CASSSGEFNYGYTF; CDR3nt: TGTGCCAGCAGTTCGGGAGAGTTTAACTATGGCTACACCTTC; abundance: few; v_gene: TRBV27; d_gene: NA; j_gene: TRBJ1-2
CDR3aa: CTAGNRPTDTQYF; CDR3nt: TGCACCGCAGGTAACAGGCCCACAGATACGCAGTATTTT; abundance: NA; v_gene: TRBV29-1; d_gene: NA; j_gene: TRBJ2-3
CDR3aa: CASSSETGVYGYTF; CDR3nt: TGTGCCAGCAGCTCCGAGACAGGGGTTTATGGCTACACCTTC; abundance: many; v_gene: TRBV7-2; d_gene: TRBD1; j_gene: TRBJ1-2
CDR3aa: CASTTSGHSYNEQFF; CDR3nt: TGTGCCAGCACGACTAGCGGACATTCCTACAATGAGCAGTTCTTC; abundance: NA; v_gene: TRBV11-2; d_gene: TRBD2; j_gene: TRBJ2-1